This record covers a single T cell receptor (beta chain). These data originate in a study of blood T cell repertoires in COVID-19. On the study more broadly: PBMCs, B-cell-depleted T cells, or T cells provided the cDNA or gDNA that made up the material.

Participants were aged about 18 to 100 years from 20 to 30 US areas. Each exposed participant met a COVID-19 case in the 2 weeks preceding study entry. Authors' data handling: Reference gene primer amplification yielded estimated nucleated cell counts. Sequencing was performed with immunoSEQ multiplex PCR; in TCRdb, only in-frame clones are kept and a portion is missing. Clonal size and the V and J genes are those of that table, whereas D and trimming came from the DNA. Here the sample spans 320,000 or so clones, 85% being singletons. The CDR3 is 14 amino acids. V gave up 6 bases and J gave up 2 bases; unmatched junction bases: 3. Germline V lookup: CDR1 SGHNT, CDR2 YYREEE (reference sequence).

Input material: PBMCs or T cells enriched from blood (not recorded which). The rearrangement links TRBV5-4 to TRBJ1-2, with 11 positions matching TRBD1. The TCR originated in a young woman who had been exposed to COVID-19. Here the CDR3 DNA reads TGTGCCAGCACGAGGACAGGGGGCAACTATGGCTACACCTTC. It codes for CASTRTGGNYGYTF.